This T cell receptor beta chain came from a study of Tregs in tolerant kidney transplant recipients. Study outcomes and limitations: No direct test of biological reproducibility was done here.

Measured with immunoSEQ multiplex PCR; TCRdb has only the in-frame clones, and not every one. The repertoire includes about 240,000 clones, 80% to 85% of them detected once, and less than 0.75% sits in the top ten. CD4+CD25+CD127- Tregs, CD4+CD25- non-Tregs, CD4 and CD8 cells were sorted. The trim removed 8 bases at V and 4 bases at J, leaving 10 bases unmatched. This CDR3 spans 14 amino acids. Germline CDR1 and CDR2: SNHLY and FYNNEI. In regard to this clone: Its antigen is unidentified.

The gene calls are TRBV2 and TRBJ1-1, with 7 positions matching TRBD1. This sequence was found in a human donor in good health. Input material: CD4+ T cells from blood. CDR3 loop: CASREQGYSTEAFF. CDR3 sequence (DNA): TGTGCCAGCCGGGAACAGGGGTATAGCACTGAAGCTTTCTTT.